This T cell receptor (beta chain) was retrieved from a study of blood T cells in healthy people across ages. To note about this clonotype: As yet, its antigen is unknown.

The ends lost 0 bases at V and 2 bases at J; junction bases unmatched: 10. The germline V gene encodes CDR1 DFQATT and CDR2 SNEGSKA (reference sequence). CDR3 size: 17 residues. Combining a sample-barcoded 5' primer with a J-beta primer mix, a second PCR ran for about 6 to 12 cycles. TCRdb reprocessed the 5' RACE reads with MiXCR, giving one entry per CDR3 protein. The profile shows 600,000 to 900,000 distinct CDR3 sequences, roughly 24% of them singletons. Study-level findings and limits: Researchers said unsorted PBMCs prevented a conclusive naive versus antigen-experienced comparison.

The data also belong to a second study, concerning T cells of mothers and their children. That source reports: The people who donated were a few healthy Caucasian mothers and their six children.

The sample comprised blood. The chain has TRBV20-1 and TRBJ1-2; the match to TRBD1 covers 9 bases. The receptor was isolated from a boy between 5 and 17 years old in good health. CDR3 in amino acids: CSARDFRRDRVNYGYTF. The CDR3 DNA follows: TGCAGTGCTAGAGATTTTCGGCGGGACAGGGTAAACTATGGCTACACCTTC.